Shown below are 17 T cell receptor beta chains from a single sample sequenced in a study of blood T cells in healthy people across ages. Next came a second PCR, run for about 7 to 12 cycles, which used a sample-barcoded 5' primer along with a J-beta primer mix. TCRdb independently ran MiXCR on the 5' RACE reads; one entry per CDR3 protein. The sample includes approximately 820,000 distinct CDR3 sequences, around 42% of them seen just once. Sequencing used blood. These receptors originate from a man between 60 and 75 years old in good health.

The rearrangement uses TRBV27 and TRBJ2-7, with D unresolved. Trimming left V 1 base short and J 6 bases short, with 19 bases between. CDR1 and CDR2 from the germline V gene are MNHEY and SMNVEV (reference sequence). The CDR3 has 16 residues. The DNA of the CDR3 is TGTGCCAGCAGTTTATTCTTAGTTATTCTAGAGTGCGAGCAGTACTTC. Amino acid sequence: CASSLFLVILECEQYF.

The chain recombines TRBV10-3 with TRBJ2-1; tentatively, D is TRBD1 or TRBD2 (5 bases each). The CDR3 loop spans 18 amino acids. The germline V gene has CDR1 ENHRY and CDR2 SYGVKD. V lost 4 bases and J lost 5, with 24 bases in between. The CDR3 protein is CAISGNLGTSQRDNEQFF. The DNA of the CDR3 is TGTGCCATCAGTGGGAACTTAGGGACCAGTCAGAGAGACAATGAGCAGTTCTTC.

A few counts support this clonotype. The V call is TRBV20-1, the J call TRBJ2-3, with TRBD2 matching 10 bases. CDR3 length equals 13 residues. Trimming took 7 bases from V and 2 from J; bases not matched to a gene: 3. Germline V CDR1 and CDR2: DFQATT, SNEGSKA (reference sequence). DNA of the CDR3: TGCAGTGGAGCGGGGGGGTTCACAGATACGCAGTATTTT. Amino acid sequence: CSGAGGFTDTQYF.

This clonotype was seen more than once but under ten times. This chain uses TRBV2 with TRBJ2-3; D gene ambiguous. The CDR3 length is 13 residues. V was clipped by 8 bases and J by 0 bases, with 9 bases between them. CDR1 SNHLY and CDR2 FYNNEI come from the germline V gene. CDR3 region: CASGAGSTDTQYF. CDR3 coding DNA: TGTGCCAGCGGTGCTGGTAGCACAGATACGCAGTATTTT.

This clonotype was counted many times. The chain employs TRBV11-2 and TRBJ2-7; TRBD2 agrees at 9 bases. V was clipped by 5 bases and J by 7 bases; unmatched bases: 12. CDR1 and CDR2 from the germline V gene are SGHAT and FQNNGV. This CDR3 region has 15 residues. As DNA, the CDR3 is TGTGCCAGCAGCCAAGGGACTAGCCTAGTACGGGAGCAGTACTTC. It encodes CASSQGTSLVREQYF.

The V gene is TRBV19, the J gene TRBJ2-7; TRBD1 agrees at 10 bases. The J call is in doubt because the DNA end fits TRBJ2-5 better. There are 16 residues in the CDR3. In germline, CDR1 is LNHDA, CDR2 SQIVND (reference sequence). The CDR3 DNA sequence: TGTGCCAGTAGTACCGGGACAGGGGTCCCTCGGGAGACCCAGTACTTC. Translating it yields CASSTGTGVPRETQYF.

This CDR3 reads CSARGRTGTEQYF. Written as DNA, the CDR3 is TGCAGTGCTAGAGGGCGGACGGGGACCGAGCAGTACTTC. The chain couples TRBV20-1 to TRBJ2-7; perhaps D is TRBD1 or TRBD2 (5 bases each). With 1 base removed from V and 6 bases from J, the gap between germline ends came to 13 bases. The CDR3 covers 13 residues. Germline CDR1 is DFQATT and CDR2 is SNEGSKA (reference sequence).

About this clonotype itself: An end of the junction differs from the germline gene, which may be a read error. The genes are TRBV12-3 or TRBV12-4 and TRBJ1-6; D gene uncertain. CDR3 length: 14 residues. CDR3 nucleotides: TGTGCCAGCAGACCTAGAGCCGGGGATTCACCCCTCTACTTT. Protein sequence: CASRPRAGDSPLYF.

V gene TRBV12-3 or TRBV12-4 combines with J gene TRBJ2-6; D gene unclear. CDR3 length: 15 amino acids. V lost 5 bases to trimming and J lost 0 bases, with 8 bases between them. In nucleotides, the CDR3 is TGTGCCAGCAGTGCCGGTCGCTCTGGGGCCAACGTCCTGACTTTC. Its protein product is CASSAGRSGANVLTF.

This clonotype was recorded once. V is TRBV18 and J is TRBJ1-4; D is undetermined. Germline V gives CDR1 KGHSH, CDR2 LQKENI. Deletions cut 2 bases from V and 11 bases from J, with 12 bases between. This CDR3 is built from 13 residues. This CDR3 reads CASSPDLTGKLFF. CDR3 coding DNA: TGTGCCAGCTCACCAGATCTAACCGGGAAACTGTTTTTT. The full variable domain, rest sourced from reference TRBV18 and TRBJ1-4, is NAGVMQNPRHLVRRRGQEARLRCSPMKGHSHVYWYRQLPEEGLKFMVYLQKENIIDESGMPKERFSAEFPKEGPSILRIQQVVRGDSAAYFCASSPDLTGKLFFGSGTQLSVL.

This clonotype showed up just a few times. V and J are TRBV7-3 and TRBJ2-1, with TRBD1 matching over 9 bases. J was trimmed by 3 bases and V by 5 bases; bases with no gene match: 8. In germline, CDR1 is SGHTA, CDR2 FQGTGA. This CDR3 is built from 16 residues. In nucleotides, the CDR3 is TGTGCCAGCAGCCCGGCGGGACAGGGTCTCTACAATGAGCAGTTCTTC. It is translated as CASSPAGQGLYNEQFF.

The rearrangement links TRBV7-2 to TRBJ2-6, with D possibly matching TRBD2 (5 bases). This CDR3 spans 17 amino acids. Trimming took off 5 bases at V and 5 bases at J, with 19 bases between the two ends. The germline gives CDR1 SGHTA, CDR2 FQGNSA. As DNA, the CDR3 is TGTGCCAGCAGCCCTCAGTCCGGGGAGCTGAGGGCCAACGTCCTGACTTTC. It is translated as CASSPQSGELRANVLTF. The full variable domain, completed using reference TRBV7-2 and TRBJ2-6, is GAGVSQSPSNKVTEKGKDVELRCDPISGHTALYWYRQSLGQGLEFLIYFQGNSAPDKSGLPSDRFSAERTGGSVSTLTIQRTQQEDSAVYLCASSPQSGELRANVLTFGAGSRLTVL.

The chain recombines TRBV12-3 or TRBV12-4 with TRBJ1-5; no definite D call. Trimming left V 5 bases short and J 6 bases short, with 17 bases between. The CDR3 runs 15 residues. The CDR3 is CASSLLGKASQPQHF. In DNA, the CDR3 is TGTGCCAGCAGTCTTCTAGGGAAGGCAAGTCAGCCCCAGCATTTT.

The chain uses TRBV2 and TRBJ2-7; D gene uncertain. The CDR3 contains 15 residues. The V and J ends lost 6 bases and 0 bases respectively, with 15 bases between them. CDR1 is SNHLY and CDR2 is FYNNEI in the germline V gene. The CDR3 here is CASRGDHTPSYEQYF. The CDR3, as DNA: TGTGCCAGCAGGGGCGACCACACCCCCTCCTACGAGCAGTACTTC.

This chain uses TRBV4-3 with TRBJ2-4; 10 nucleotides match TRBD2. The J call is doubtful: the DNA matches TRBJ2-7 better. Germline lookup yields CDR1 LGHNA and CDR2 YSLEER. This CDR3 contains 15 residues. The CDR3 DNA reads TGCGCCAGCAGCCAAAGGACTAGCGGAGATTACGAGCAGTACTTC. Protein: CASSQRTSGDYEQYF.

This clonotype came up a few times. The chain joins TRBV6-1 to TRBJ2-1, with 9 bases lining up with TRBD2. This CDR3 is 16 amino acids long. V lost 3 bases, J lost 0 bases, and 3 bases stayed unmatched. The germline gives CDR1 MNHNS, CDR2 SASEGT. CDR3 DNA: TGTGCCAGCAGTGATAGCGGGGGAAGCTCCTACAATGAGCAGTTCTTC. Its protein is CASSDSGGSSYNEQFF.

CDR3 sequence reads: CASRHGEQDTDTQYF. In nucleotides, the CDR3 is TGTGCCAGCCGACACGGGGAGCAAGACACAGATACGCAGTATTTT. J is TRBJ2-3 and V is TRBV21-1; TRBD1, the D gene given by the table, was not confirmed from the DNA. TRBV21-1 is shown as a pseudogene. CDR3 length equals 15 residues.